The 21 T cell receptor beta chains presented below share a single source sample, sequenced in a study of T cell clones after liver transplantation. Some clones are missing from TCRdb's copy, which holds only in-frame ones; the method was immunoSEQ multiplex PCR. The table has 68,000 or so clones, around 80% seen once. Sequencing used CD4+ T cells from blood, obtained before liver transplant. These receptors were collected from a human donor who received a liver transplant.

The rearrangement links TRBV5-1 to TRBJ2-1, with D perhaps given as TRBD1 or TRBD2 (5 bases each). The CDR3 totals 14 residues. CDR1 SGHRS and CDR2 YFSETQ come from the germline V gene. Deletions cut 4 bases from V and 10 bases from J, with 18 bases between. The CDR3, as DNA: TGCGCCAGCAGCCCGGTTGATCGGGGCGGGGAGCAGTTCTTC. This gives the protein CASSPVDRGGEQFF.

This chain connects TRBV5-1 to TRBJ1-2, with unresolved D. There are 15 residues in the CDR3. V lost 1 base and J lost 5, with 15 bases in between. Per germline, CDR1 SGHRS and CDR2 YFSETQ. The CDR3 DNA is TGCGCCAGCAGCTTGAAAGGTCGTCACTCGTATGGCTACACCTTC. Its protein is CASSLKGRHSYGYTF.

CDR3 loop: CASSLDAGRGTGELFF. In nucleotides, the CDR3 is TGTGCCAGCAGCTTAGATGCGGGGCGAGGGACCGGGGAGCTGTTTTTT. The chain employs TRBV7-2 and TRBJ2-2, with a weak D call TRBD2 (6 bases). There are 16 residues in the CDR3. Between the trimmed V and J ends, which lost 1 base and 5 bases, there was a span of 14 bases. Germline CDR1 and CDR2: SGHTA and FQGNSA.

This clone was found a few times. The chain is built from TRBV27 and TRBJ1-5; 8 nucleotides line up with TRBD1. CDR1 and CDR2 from the germline V gene are MNHEY and SMNVEV (reference sequence). J was trimmed by 7 bases and V by 4 bases; bases with no gene match: 3. There are 13 residues in the CDR3. As DNA, the CDR3 is TGTGCCAGCAGTTCGACAGGGGACCAGCCCCAGCATTTT. This codes for CASSSTGDQPQHF.

This clone has a single count. J is TRBJ1-1 and V is TRBV28; D unclear. Trimming removed 5 bases from V and 4 bases from J, with 8 bases in between. Germline CDR1 MDHEN, CDR2 SYDVKM. The CDR3 contains 12 residues. CDR3 amino acids: CASSAEVTEAFF. CDR3 DNA: TGTGCCAGCAGTGCGGAAGTCACTGAAGCTTTCTTT.

This clone was observed once. The CDR3 DNA reads as TGTGCCAGCAGCTTATTAGGGCCCGGCTACACCTTC. It codes for CASSLLGPGYTF. The rearrangement links TRBV7-9 to TRBJ1-2; D not certain. V lost 2 bases, J lost 8 bases, and 9 bases lay in between. Per germline, CDR1 SEHNR and CDR2 FQNEAQ (reference sequence). CDR3 length: 12 residues.

V and J are TRBV5-1 and TRBJ1-2; the match to TRBD1 covers 10 bases. CDR1 is SGHRS and CDR2 is YFSETQ in the germline V gene. J gave up 7 bases and V 3 bases, and 6 bases lay outside the gene matches. The length of the CDR3 is 14 residues. The CDR3 DNA reads TGCGCCAGCAGCTGGGGGACAGGGGAAGGTGGCTACACCTTC. This encodes CASSWGTGEGGYTF.

V gene TRBV5-1 combines with J gene TRBJ2-7; D is undetermined. CDR3 length equals 15 residues. Trimming took 0 bases from V and 5 from J, leaving 15 bases between them. CDR1 is SGHRS, CDR2 YFSETQ, per germline. The CDR3 spells CASSLEGFEPDEQYF. CDR3 bases: TGCGCCAGCAGCTTGGAGGGATTCGAACCGGACGAGCAGTACTTC.

This sequence joins TRBV21-1 and TRBJ2-7; TRBD2 is the table's D call, not checked against the DNA. TRBV21-1 is flagged as a pseudogene. The CDR3 has 15 residues. The CDR3 DNA sequence: TGTGCCAGCAGCATGAGCGGGGCCTATTACTACGAGCAGTACTTC. As protein: CASSMSGAYYYEQYF.

The rearrangement joins TRBV11-2 to TRBJ2-7, with 14 positions matching TRBD2. V was pared by 3 bases and J by 2 bases, with 9 bases of the junction left unmatched. The germline V gene encodes CDR1 SGHAT and CDR2 FQNNGV. There are 18 residues in the CDR3. The CDR3, as DNA: TGTGCCAGCAGCTTGCAAATTCTGACTAGCGGGAGGGCCTACGAGCAGTACTTC. It encodes CASSLQILTSGRAYEQYF.

The rearrangement links TRBV6-5 to TRBJ2-4; D possibly corresponds to TRBD2 (6 bases). This CDR3 region has 14 residues. V gave up 6 bases and J gave up 5 bases, with 14 bases separating them. In germline, CDR1 is MNHEY, CDR2 SVGAGI. The CDR3 DNA sequence: TGTGCCAGCAGGTCGGGAGCGCAGCAAAACATTCAGTACTTC. Translated: CASRSGAQQNIQYF.

V usage is TRBV7-7 and J usage is TRBJ2-1, with D maybe TRBD2 (5 bases). The germline V and J ends were trimmed by 5 bases and 0 bases, with 20 bases remaining between them. Germline CDR1 SSHAT, CDR2 FNYEAQ (reference sequence). CDR3 length equals 18 residues. The CDR3: CASSRQPPRVNSYNEQFF. Written as DNA, the CDR3 is TGTGCCAGCAGCCGTCAACCCCCGCGGGTTAACTCCTACAATGAGCAGTTCTTC.

CDR3 region: CASSSGGSVDTQYF. In DNA, the CDR3 is TGTGCCAGCAGTTCAGGAGGGTCGGTGGATACGCAGTATTTT. J is TRBJ2-3 and V is TRBV28; TRBD2 is a possible D gene (6 bases). CDR3 length equals 14 residues. Germline CDR1 and CDR2: MDHEN and SYDVKM. With 4 bases removed from V and 6 bases from J, the gap between germline ends came to 14 bases.

In its sample, this clone was seen once. A read error may account for a junction end that differs from germline. The chain joins TRBV4-1 to TRBJ2-1, with 7 positions matching TRBD1. Germline loops: CDR1 MGHRA, CDR2 YSYEKL. The CDR3 consists of 15 residues. This CDR3 is CASSLSRGTYNKQFF. The CDR3 coding sequence is TGCGCCAGCAGCCTCTCCAGGGGGACCTACAATAAGCAGTTCTTC.

This chain links TRBV2 with TRBJ1-4, with D perhaps matching TRBD1 (5 bases). The CDR3 spans 12 residues. Germline CDR1 and CDR2: SNHLY and FYNNEI. Trimming stripped 5 bases from V and 10 bases from J, with 11 bases between. Here the CDR3 DNA reads TGTGCCAGCAGTAGGGGACGAGGAAAACTGTTTTTT. Its translation: CASSRGRGKLFF.

The chain links TRBV28 to TRBJ1-2, with 7 bases aligning to TRBD1. The CDR3 loop spans 16 amino acids. The germline CDR1 and CDR2 sequences are MDHEN and SYDVKM. V dropped 3 bases and J dropped 6; count of bases not matched to a gene: 13. The CDR3 spells CASSFSSQQGSHGYTF. DNA for the CDR3: TGTGCCAGCAGTTTCTCCTCTCAACAGGGGTCTCATGGCTACACCTTC.

The gene calls are TRBV5-6 and TRBJ1-2; the match to TRBD1 covers 11 bases. V shed 2 bases and J 3 bases; nucleotides not matched to a gene: 3. Germline V gene data show CDR1 as SGHDT and CDR2 as YYEEEE. The CDR3 totals 15 residues. The CDR3 spells CASSFGDRGDYGYTF. The CDR3, as DNA: TGTGCCAGCAGCTTCGGGGACAGGGGGGACTATGGCTACACCTTC.

This clone was detected only a few times. The chain is built from TRBV11-2 and TRBJ2-4, with 11 nucleotides matching TRBD2. The CDR3 runs 16 residues. Germline V gene data show CDR1 as SGHAT and CDR2 as FQNNGV. The V gene end was trimmed by 5 bases and the J gene end by 5 bases; junction bases not matched to a gene: 8. Written as DNA, the CDR3 is TGTGCCAGCAGCCCCCTGGGACTAGCGGTCCAAAACATTCAGTACTTC. Protein sequence: CASSPLGLAVQNIQYF. Complete variable domain (other parts from reference TRBV11-2 and TRBJ2-4): EAGVAQSPRYKIIEKRQSVAFWCNPISGHATLYWYQQILGQGPKLLIQFQNNGVVDDSQLPKDRFSAERLKGVDSTLKIQPAKLEDSAVYLCASSPLGLAVQNIQYFGAGTRLSVL.

The genes are TRBV7-2 and TRBJ2-3; 8 bases fit TRBD1. Germline V gene sequence: CDR1 SGHTA, CDR2 FQGNSA. The CDR3 spans 15 residues. The V gene end was trimmed by 3 bases and the J gene end by 0 bases; junction bases not matched to a gene: 2. The CDR3 reads CASSFRTGSTDTQYF. CDR3 coding DNA: TGTGCCAGCAGCTTCCGGACAGGGAGCACAGATACGCAGTATTTT.

V is TRBV7-3 and J is TRBJ2-1, with 10 bases aligning to TRBD2. Germline CDR1 reads SGHTA; CDR2 reads FQGTGA. The ends lost 4 bases at V and 7 bases at J; junction bases unmatched: 10. The CDR3 extends over 16 amino acids. The CDR3 protein is CASSYLAGVSLNEQFF. CDR3 DNA sequence: TGTGCCAGCAGCTACCTAGCGGGAGTGAGTCTAAATGAGCAGTTCTTC.

A remark on this clone: Distinct nucleotide sequences in the sample also encode this CDR3. This chain's CDR3 is CASSYSRVYNEQFF. DNA of the CDR3: TGTGCCAGCAGTTACTCAAGGGTGTACAATGAGCAGTTCTTC. The J gene is TRBJ2-1, the V gene TRBV6-5; D ambiguous. V dropped 0 bases and J dropped 4 bases, with 7 bases sitting between them. Germline assignment: CDR1 MNHEY and CDR2 SVGAGI. The CDR3 has 14 amino acids.